This T cell receptor (beta chain) was identified in a study of blood T cell repertoires in COVID-19. This clone was picked up one time. V was shortened by 1 base and J by 7 bases, with 6 bases between the two germline ends. Germline CDR1 SEHNR, CDR2 FQNEAQ (reference sequence). The CDR3 is made up of 12 amino acids. Assay: immunoSEQ multiplex PCR; the TCRdb copy retains only in-frame clones and omits some. This repertoire shows some 220,000 clones, under 85% found once; its top ten account for about 1.3%. The receptor was derived from a woman aged 25-40 years with COVID-19, enrolled during active disease. V gene TRBV7-9 combines with J gene TRBJ2-3; D remains ambiguous. Sequences were obtained from peripheral blood. CDR3: CASSLDYNTQYF. CDR3 in DNA: TGTGCCAGCAGCTTAGACTATAATACGCAGTATTTT. Together with reference TRBV7-9 and TRBJ2-3, the CDR3 gives the full variable domain: DTGVSQNPRHKITKRGQNVTFRCDPISEHNRLYWYRQTLGQGPEFLTYFQNEAQLEKSRLLSDRFSAERPKGSFSTLEIQRTEQGDSAMYLCASSLDYNTQYFGPGTRLTVL.